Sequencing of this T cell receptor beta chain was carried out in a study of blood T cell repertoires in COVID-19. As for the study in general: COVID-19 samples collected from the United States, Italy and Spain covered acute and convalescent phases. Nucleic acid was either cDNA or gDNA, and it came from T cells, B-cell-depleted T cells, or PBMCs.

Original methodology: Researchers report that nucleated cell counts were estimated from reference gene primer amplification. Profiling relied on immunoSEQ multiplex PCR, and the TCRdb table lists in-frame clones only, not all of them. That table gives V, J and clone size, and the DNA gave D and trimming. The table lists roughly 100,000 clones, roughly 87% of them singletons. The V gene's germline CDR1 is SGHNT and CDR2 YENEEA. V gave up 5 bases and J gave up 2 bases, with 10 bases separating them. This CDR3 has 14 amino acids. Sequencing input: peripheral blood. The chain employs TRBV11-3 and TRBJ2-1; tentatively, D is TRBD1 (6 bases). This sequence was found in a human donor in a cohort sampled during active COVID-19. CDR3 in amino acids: CASSPQGAYNEQFF. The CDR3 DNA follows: TGTGCCAGCAGCCCACAGGGAGCCTACAATGAGCAGTTCTTC. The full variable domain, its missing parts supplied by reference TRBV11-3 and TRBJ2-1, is EAGVVQSPRYKIIEKKQPVAFWCNPISGHNTLYWYLQNLGQGPELLIRYENEEAVDDSQLPKDRFSAERLKGVDSTLKIQPAELGDSAVYLCASSPQGAYNEQFFGPGTRLTVL.